A selection of T cell receptor beta chains follows, all from one sample in a study of human T cells and chemical hapten exposure. TCRdb re-analysed the RACE reads in MiXCR, keeping a single row per CDR3 protein. The table has around 85,000 distinct CDR3 sequences, roughly 13% seen once. The source was whole blood, collected in connection with sensitization to the hapten diphenylcyclopropenone (DPC). Source of these receptors: a woman aged 45-59 years with alopecia areata. Some clones in this sample may be carry-over from other donors' samples. Both conserved end residues are trimmed from each CDR3. The order of the fields is J gene, V gene, clone size, CDR3 protein. The listing skips clone size in some rows; elsewhere it reads once, few, many or a size class.

TRBJ2-7	TRBV7-2	few	ASSPRTGSPYEQY
TRBJ2-1	TRBV20-1	few	SATPSGSVVNEQF
TRBJ2-5	TRBV7-5	.	ISVPESKETQY
TRBJ2-7	TRBV20-1	.	SVPGHSSYEQY
TRBJ2-7	TRBV29-1	many	SVGGSYEQY
TRBJ2-1	TRBV6-6	many	ASSYSIRGGEQF
TRBJ1-6	TRBV10-3	few	AIWTGGSSPLH
TRBJ1-2	TRBV10-2	many	AASGQGINYGYT
TRBJ2-1	TRBV5-1	many	ASSLQGVVFNNEQF
TRBJ2-2	TRBV18	few	ASSPLGLADTGELF
TRBJ1-6	TRBV5-1	few	ASSLREGHSPLH
TRBJ1-1	TRBV6-1	many	ASSQGGTEAF
TRBJ2-7	TRBV5-1	.	ASSTYSPSYEQY
TRBJ2-7	TRBV11-2	.	ASSPHYEQY
TRBJ2-7	TRBV6-5	few	ASSTGPPYEQY
TRBJ1-1	TRBV18	few	ASSPKSGDTNTEAF
TRBJ2-5	TRBV7-2	few	ASSLGLAGRETQY
TRBJ2-2	TRBV30	.	AWSYPPLSTGELF
TRBJ2-3	TRBV4-1	.	ASSQDLGADTQY
TRBJ2-7	TRBV29-1	.	SARDTSAEQY
TRBJ2-1	TRBV4-1	many	ASSTSKHGSYNEQF
TRBJ2-3	TRBV7-2	many	ASSSRLQPTDTQY